This T cell receptor (beta chain) stems from a study of shared clonotypes between healthy human individuals. Study-level background: Each donor's CD8 memory used one plate, CD8 naive two, each CD4 subset three.

This CDR3 comprises 14 residues. Trimming shortened V by 5 bases and J by 5 bases, and 12 bases separated the two germline ends. Germline V gives CDR1 SNHLY, CDR2 FYNNEI. Concerning this clone itself: This CDR3 is also generated by other DNA sequences in the sample.

Repertoires were generated with immunoSEQ multiplex PCR, while TCRdb's copy carries only in-frame clones and drops some. The sample includes 2 million to 2.5 million clones, 85% to 95% of them seen just once. The TCR comes from a man younger than 35 in good health. Some clones in this sample may be carry-over from other donors' samples. J is TRBJ1-4 and V is TRBV2; possibly TRBD1 for D (5 bases). The specimen was naive CD4+ T cells from PBMCs. As to subset: CD45RA+ positively selected. CDR3 bases: TGTGCCAGCAGTTCCGGGACCGAGAATGAAAAACTGTTTTTT. Its translation is CASSSGTENEKLFF. The full variable domain, rest sourced from reference TRBV2 and TRBJ1-4, is EPEVTQTPSHQVTQMGQEVILRCVPISNHLYFYWYRQILGQKVEFLVSFYNNEISEKSEIFDDQFSVERPDGSNFTLKIRSTKLEDSAMYFCASSSGTENEKLFFGSGTQLSVL.